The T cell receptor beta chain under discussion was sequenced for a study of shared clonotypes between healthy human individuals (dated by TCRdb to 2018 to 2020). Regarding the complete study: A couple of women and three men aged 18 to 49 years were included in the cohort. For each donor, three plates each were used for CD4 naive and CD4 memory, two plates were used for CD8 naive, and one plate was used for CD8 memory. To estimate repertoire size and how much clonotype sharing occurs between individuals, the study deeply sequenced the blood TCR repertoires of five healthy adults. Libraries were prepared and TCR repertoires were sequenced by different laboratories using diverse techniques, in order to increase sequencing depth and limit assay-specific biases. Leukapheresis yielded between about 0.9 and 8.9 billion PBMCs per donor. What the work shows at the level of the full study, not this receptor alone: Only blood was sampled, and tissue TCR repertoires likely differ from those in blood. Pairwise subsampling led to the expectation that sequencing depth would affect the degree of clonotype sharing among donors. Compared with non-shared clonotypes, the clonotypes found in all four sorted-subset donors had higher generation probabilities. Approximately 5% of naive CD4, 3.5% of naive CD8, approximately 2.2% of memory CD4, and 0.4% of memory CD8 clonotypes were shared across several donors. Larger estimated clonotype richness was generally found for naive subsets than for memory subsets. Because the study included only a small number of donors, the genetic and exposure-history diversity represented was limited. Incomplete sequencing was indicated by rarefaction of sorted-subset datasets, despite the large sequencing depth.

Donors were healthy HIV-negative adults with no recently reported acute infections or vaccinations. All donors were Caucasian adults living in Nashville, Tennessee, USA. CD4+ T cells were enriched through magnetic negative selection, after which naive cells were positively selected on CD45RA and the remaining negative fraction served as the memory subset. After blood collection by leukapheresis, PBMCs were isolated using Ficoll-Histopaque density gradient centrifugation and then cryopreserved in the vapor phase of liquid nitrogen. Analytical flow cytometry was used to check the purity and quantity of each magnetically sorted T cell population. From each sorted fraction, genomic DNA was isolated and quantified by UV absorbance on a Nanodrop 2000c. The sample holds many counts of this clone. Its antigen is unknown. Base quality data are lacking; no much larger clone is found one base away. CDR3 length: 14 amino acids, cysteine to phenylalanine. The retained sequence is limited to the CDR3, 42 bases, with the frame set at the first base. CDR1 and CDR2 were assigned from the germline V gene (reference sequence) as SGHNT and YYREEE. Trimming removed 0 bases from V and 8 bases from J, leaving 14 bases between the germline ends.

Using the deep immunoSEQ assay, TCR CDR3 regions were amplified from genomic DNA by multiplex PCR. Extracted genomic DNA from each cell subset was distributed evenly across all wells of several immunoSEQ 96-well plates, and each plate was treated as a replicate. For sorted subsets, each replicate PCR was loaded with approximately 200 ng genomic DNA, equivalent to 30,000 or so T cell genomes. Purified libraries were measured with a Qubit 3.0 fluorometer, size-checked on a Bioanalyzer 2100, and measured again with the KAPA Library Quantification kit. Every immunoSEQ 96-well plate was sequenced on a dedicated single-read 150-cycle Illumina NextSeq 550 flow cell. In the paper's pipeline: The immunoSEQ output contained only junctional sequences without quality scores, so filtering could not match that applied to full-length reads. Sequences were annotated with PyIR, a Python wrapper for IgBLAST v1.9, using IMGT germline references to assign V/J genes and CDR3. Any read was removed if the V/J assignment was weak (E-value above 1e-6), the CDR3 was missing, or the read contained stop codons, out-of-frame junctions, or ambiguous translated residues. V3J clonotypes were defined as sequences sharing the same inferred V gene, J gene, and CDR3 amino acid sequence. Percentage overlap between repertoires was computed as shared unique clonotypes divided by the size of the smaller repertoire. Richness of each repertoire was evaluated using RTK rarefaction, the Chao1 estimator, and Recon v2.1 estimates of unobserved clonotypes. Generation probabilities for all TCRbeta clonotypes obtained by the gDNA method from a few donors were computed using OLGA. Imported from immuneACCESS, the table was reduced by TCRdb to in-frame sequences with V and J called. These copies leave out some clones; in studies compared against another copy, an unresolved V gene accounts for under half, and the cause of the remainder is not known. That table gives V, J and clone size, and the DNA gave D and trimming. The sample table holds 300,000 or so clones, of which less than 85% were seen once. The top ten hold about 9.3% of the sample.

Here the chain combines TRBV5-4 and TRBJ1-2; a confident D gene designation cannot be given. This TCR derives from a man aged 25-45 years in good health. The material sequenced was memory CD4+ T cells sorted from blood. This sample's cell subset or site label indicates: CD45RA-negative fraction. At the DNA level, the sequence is TGTGCCAGCAGCTTGGTATTGGGGTCTAGAGGCTACACCTTC. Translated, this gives CASSLVLGSRGYTF.